One and the same sample provided the 4 T cell receptor beta chains below, sequenced in a study of response to subunit inactivated influenza vaccine. TCRdb passed the RT-PCR reads through MiXCR, listing each CDR3 protein once. The sample gives 710,000 or so distinct CDR3 sequences, 15% to 18% of which show up once; around 10% is in the top ten. This specimen was PBMCs from blood, taken roughly 12 days after vaccination. These receptors were taken from a man aged 45-65 years who received an inactivated influenza vaccine.

V gene TRBV7-9 combines with J gene TRBJ2-7, with D possibly matching TRBD2 (6 bases). Trimming cost V 5 bases and J 7 bases, with 15 bases left between them. The CDR3 is 13 amino acids. Looked up from germline, CDR1 is SEHNR and CDR2 is FQNEAQ (reference sequence). CDR3 sequence reads: CASSDGTGVEQYF. The DNA for the CDR3 is TGTGCCAGCAGCGATGGTACGGGGGTGGAGCAGTACTTC.

The rearrangement links TRBV7-2 to TRBJ2-3; D is undetermined. Trimming removed 6 bases from V and 0 bases from J, with 10 bases in between. CDR3 length: 14 amino acids. Germline V gene lookup returns CDR1 SGHTA and CDR2 FQGNSA. The CDR3 DNA is TGTGCCAGCAGAATGGGCGGAAGCACAGATACGCAGTATTTT. It specifies CASRMGGSTDTQYF.

The table lists this clonotype with a few counts. V is TRBV4-1 and J is TRBJ2-6; D ambiguous. The V gene lost 0 bases and the J gene lost 3 bases, with 12 bases spanning the gap. Germline V gene data show CDR1 as MGHRA and CDR2 as YSYEKL. The CDR3 is 17 amino acids. DNA of the CDR3: TGCGCCAGCAGCCAAGAGACCCGAAGAAATGGGGCCAACGTCCTGACTTTC. Translation: CASSQETRRNGANVLTF.

This chain joins TRBV11-2 and TRBJ1-3; no clear D. This CDR3 has 15 residues. CDR1 SGHAT and CDR2 FQNNGV come from the germline V gene. V dropped 5 bases and J dropped 1 base, with 12 bases sitting between them. CDR3 nucleotide sequence: TGTGCCAGCAGCCGGGAAGGCCTATCTGGAAACACCATATATTTT. Translation: CASSREGLSGNTIYF.